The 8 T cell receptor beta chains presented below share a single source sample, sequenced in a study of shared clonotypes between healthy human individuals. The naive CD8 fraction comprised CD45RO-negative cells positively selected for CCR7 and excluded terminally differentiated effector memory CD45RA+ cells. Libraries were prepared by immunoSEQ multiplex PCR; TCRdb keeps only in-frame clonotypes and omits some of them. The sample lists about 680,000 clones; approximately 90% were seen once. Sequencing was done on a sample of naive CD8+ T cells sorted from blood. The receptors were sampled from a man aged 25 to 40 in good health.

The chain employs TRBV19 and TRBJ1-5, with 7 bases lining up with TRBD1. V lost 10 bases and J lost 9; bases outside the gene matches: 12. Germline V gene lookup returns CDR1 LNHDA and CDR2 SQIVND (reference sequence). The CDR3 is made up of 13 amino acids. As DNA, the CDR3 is TGTGCCACCAGGACAGGCTTAATGGCGCCCCAGCATTTT. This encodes CATRTGLMAPQHF. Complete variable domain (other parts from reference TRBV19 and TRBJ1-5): DGGITQSPKYLFRKEGQNVTLSCEQNLNHDAMYWYRQDPGQGLRLIYYSQIVNDFQKGDIAEGYSVSREKKESFPLTVTSAQKNPTAFYLCATRTGLMAPQHFGDGTRLSIL.

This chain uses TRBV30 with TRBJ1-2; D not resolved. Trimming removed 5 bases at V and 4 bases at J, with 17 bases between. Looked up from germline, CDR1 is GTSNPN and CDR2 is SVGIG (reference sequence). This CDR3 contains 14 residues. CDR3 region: CAWGHWSRGYGYTF. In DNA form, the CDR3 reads TGTGCCTGGGGGCACTGGTCCAGAGGCTATGGCTACACCTTC.

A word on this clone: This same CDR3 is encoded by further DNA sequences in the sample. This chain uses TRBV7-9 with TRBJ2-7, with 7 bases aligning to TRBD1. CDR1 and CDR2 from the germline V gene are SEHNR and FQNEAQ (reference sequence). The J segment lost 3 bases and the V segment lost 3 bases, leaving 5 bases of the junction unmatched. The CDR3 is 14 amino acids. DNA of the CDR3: TGTGCCAGCAGCTTGGACGACAGGGTCTACGAGCAGTACTTC. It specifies CASSLDDRVYEQYF.

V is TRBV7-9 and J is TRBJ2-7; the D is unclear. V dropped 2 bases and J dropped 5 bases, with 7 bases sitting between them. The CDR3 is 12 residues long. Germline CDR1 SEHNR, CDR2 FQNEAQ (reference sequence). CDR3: CASSLSLNEQYF. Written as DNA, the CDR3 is TGTGCCAGCAGCTTATCTCTAAACGAGCAGTACTTC. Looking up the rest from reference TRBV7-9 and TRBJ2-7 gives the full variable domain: DTGVSQNPRHKITKRGQNVTFRCDPISEHNRLYWYRQTLGQGPEFLTYFQNEAQLEKSRLLSDRFSAERPKGSFSTLEIQRTEQGDSAMYLCASSLSLNEQYFGPGTRLTVT.

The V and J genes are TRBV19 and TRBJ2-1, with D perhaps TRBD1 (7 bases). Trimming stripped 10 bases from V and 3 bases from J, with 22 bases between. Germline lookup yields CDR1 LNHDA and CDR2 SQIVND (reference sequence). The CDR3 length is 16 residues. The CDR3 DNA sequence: TGTGCCACCGGAGCTGAAGGGGGGACAGACTACAATGAGCAGTTCTTC. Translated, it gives CATGAEGGTDYNEQFF.

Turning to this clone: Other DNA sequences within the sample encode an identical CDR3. CDR3 bases: TGTGCCAGTAGTATAGGTGGGAGGAATGAGCAGTTCTTC. It yields the protein CASSIGGRNEQFF. V usage is TRBV19 and J usage is TRBJ2-1, with a tentative D call TRBD2 (6 bases). V was cut by 1 base and J by 7 bases, with 8 bases left in between. The germline V gene encodes CDR1 LNHDA and CDR2 SQIVND (reference sequence). This CDR3 comprises 13 residues.

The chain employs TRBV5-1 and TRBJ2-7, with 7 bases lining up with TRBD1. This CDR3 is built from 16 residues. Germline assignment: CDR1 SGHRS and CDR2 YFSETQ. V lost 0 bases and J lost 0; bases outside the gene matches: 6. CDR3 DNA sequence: TGCGCCAGCAGCTTGGGACAGGGCCCTCCCTCCTACGAGCAGTACTTC. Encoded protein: CASSLGQGPPSYEQYF.

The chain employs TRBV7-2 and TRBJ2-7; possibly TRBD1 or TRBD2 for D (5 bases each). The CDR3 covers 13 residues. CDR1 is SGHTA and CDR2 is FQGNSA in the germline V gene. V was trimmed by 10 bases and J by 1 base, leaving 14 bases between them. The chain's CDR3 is CANGGGASYEQYF. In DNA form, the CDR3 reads TGTGCCAACGGTGGGGGAGCGTCCTACGAGCAGTACTTC.